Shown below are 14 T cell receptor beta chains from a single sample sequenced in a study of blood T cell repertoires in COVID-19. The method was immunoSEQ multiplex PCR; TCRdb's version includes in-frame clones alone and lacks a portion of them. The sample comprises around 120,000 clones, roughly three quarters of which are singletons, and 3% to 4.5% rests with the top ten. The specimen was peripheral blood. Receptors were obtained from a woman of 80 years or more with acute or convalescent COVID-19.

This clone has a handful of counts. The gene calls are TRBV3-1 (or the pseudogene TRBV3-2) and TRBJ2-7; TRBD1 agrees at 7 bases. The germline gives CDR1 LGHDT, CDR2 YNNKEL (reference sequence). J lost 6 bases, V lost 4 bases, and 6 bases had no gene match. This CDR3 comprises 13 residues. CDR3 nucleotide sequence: TGTGCCAGCAGCCCAGGGGGATTTGGCGAGCAGTACTTC. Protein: CASSPGGFGEQYF.

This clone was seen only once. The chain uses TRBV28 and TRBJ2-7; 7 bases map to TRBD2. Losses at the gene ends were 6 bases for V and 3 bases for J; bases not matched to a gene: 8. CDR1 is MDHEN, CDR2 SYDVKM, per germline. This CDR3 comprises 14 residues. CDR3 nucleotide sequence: TGTGCCAGCAGGCCCTCCGGGACTAACTACGAGCAGTACTTC. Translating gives CASRPSGTNYEQYF.

The CDR3 here is CASSQMREGYTF. For the CDR3, the DNA is TGTGCCAGCAGCCAGATGCGGGAGGGCTACACCTTC. The chain has TRBV7-9 and TRBJ1-2; D remains unclear. The CDR3 totals 12 residues. Germline-derived CDR1 and CDR2 are SEHNR and FQNEAQ (reference sequence). The V gene lost 5 bases and the J gene lost 8 bases, with 12 bases spanning the gap.

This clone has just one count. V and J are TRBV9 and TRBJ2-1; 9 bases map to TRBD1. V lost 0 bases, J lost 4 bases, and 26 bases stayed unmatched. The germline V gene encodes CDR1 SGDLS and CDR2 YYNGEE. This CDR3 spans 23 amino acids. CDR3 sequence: CASSVAVGVTGQGIKKLYNEQFF. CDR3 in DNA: TGTGCCAGCAGCGTAGCTGTTGGGGTGACGGGACAGGGAATAAAGAAGTTATACAATGAGCAGTTCTTC.

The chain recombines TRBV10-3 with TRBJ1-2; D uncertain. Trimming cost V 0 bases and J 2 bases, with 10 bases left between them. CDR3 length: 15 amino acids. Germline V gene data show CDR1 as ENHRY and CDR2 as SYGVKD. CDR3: CAISESRVWNYGYTF. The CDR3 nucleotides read TGTGCCATCAGTGAGTCCCGGGTTTGGAACTATGGCTACACCTTC.

In nucleotides, the CDR3 is TGTGCCAGCAGCCCCCGGTCTCGGGCCGGGGAAGAAAAACTGTTTTTT. Translation gives CASSPRSRAGEEKLFF. This rearrangement joins TRBV9 to TRBJ1-4; D not certain. Trimming stripped 4 bases from V and 8 bases from J, with 21 bases between. The germline gives CDR1 SGDLS, CDR2 YYNGEE. The CDR3 spans 16 residues. Combining the CDR3 with reference TRBV9 and TRBJ1-4 gives the whole variable domain DSGVTQTPKHLITATGQRVTLRCSPRSGDLSVYWYQQSLDQGLQFLIQYYNGEERAKGNILERFSAQQFPDLHSELNLSSLELGDSALYFCASSPRSRAGEEKLFFGSGTQLSVL.

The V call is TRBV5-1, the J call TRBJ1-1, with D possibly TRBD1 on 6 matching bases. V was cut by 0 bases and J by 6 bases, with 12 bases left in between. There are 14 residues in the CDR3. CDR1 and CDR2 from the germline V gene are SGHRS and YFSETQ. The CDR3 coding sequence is TGCGCCAGCAGCTTGGCTCAGGGGAGCTCTGAAGCTTTCTTT. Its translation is CASSLAQGSSEAFF.

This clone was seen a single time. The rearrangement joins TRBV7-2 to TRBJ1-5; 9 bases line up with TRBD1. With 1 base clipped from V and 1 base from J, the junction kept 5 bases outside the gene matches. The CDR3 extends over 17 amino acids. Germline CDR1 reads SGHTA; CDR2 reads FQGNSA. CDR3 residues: CASSLVGDRGSNQPQHF. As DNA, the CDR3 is TGTGCCAGCAGCTTAGTTGGAGACAGGGGGAGCAATCAGCCCCAGCATTTT.

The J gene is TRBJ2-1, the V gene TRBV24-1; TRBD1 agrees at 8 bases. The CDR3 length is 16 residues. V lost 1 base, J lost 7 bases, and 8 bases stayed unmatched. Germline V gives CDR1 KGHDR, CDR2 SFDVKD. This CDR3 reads CATSDFGRGLKNEQFF. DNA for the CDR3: TGTGCCACCAGTGATTTCGGCAGGGGGCTTAAAAATGAGCAGTTCTTC.

The CDR3 DNA reads as TGTGCCAGCAGCCCCCGGGACAGGGGTGAAAAACTGTTTTTT. This translates into CASSPRDRGEKLFF. The chain combines TRBV5-8 with TRBJ1-4; 10 bases fit TRBD1. Germline V gene lookup returns CDR1 SGHTS and CDR2 YDEGEE. Trimming took 4 bases from V and 7 from J; bases not matched to a gene: 4. The CDR3 length is 14 residues.

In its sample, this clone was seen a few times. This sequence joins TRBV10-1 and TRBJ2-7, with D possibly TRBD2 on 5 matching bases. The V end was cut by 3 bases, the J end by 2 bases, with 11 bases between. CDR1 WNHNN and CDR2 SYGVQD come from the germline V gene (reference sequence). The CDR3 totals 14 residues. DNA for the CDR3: TGCGCCAGCAGTGATCAACCGGGGACCTACGAGCAGTACTTC. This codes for CASSDQPGTYEQYF.

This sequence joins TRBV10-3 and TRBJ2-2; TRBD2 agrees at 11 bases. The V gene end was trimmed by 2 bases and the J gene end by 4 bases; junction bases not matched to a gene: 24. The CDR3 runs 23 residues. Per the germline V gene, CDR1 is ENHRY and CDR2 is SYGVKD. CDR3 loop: CAISEEARNATAPLAGGTGELFF. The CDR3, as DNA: TGTGCCATCAGTGAGGAGGCTCGTAATGCTACCGCTCCCCTAGCGGGAGGCACCGGGGAGCTGTTTTTT.

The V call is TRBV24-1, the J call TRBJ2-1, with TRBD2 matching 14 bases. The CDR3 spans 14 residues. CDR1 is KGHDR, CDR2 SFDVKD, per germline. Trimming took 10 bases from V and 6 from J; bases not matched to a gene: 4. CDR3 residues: CATRGTSGSNEQFF. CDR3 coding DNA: TGTGCCACTAGGGGGACTAGCGGGAGCAATGAGCAGTTCTTC.

The CDR3 DNA is TGTGCCAGCAGCTTAGCGGGAGCAAACAATGAGCAGTTCTTC. Encoded protein: CASSLAGANNEQFF. V usage is TRBV7-3 and J usage is TRBJ2-1; 7 nucleotides align to TRBD2. CDR1 and CDR2 (germline): SGHTA, FQGTGA. The J segment lost 5 bases and the V segment lost 2 bases, leaving 3 bases of the junction unmatched. The CDR3 runs to 14 residues.